This T cell receptor beta chain was retrieved from a study of pediatric ulcerative colitis (dated 2019 in TCRdb). At the level of the whole study: Pancolitis was present in more than five ulcerative colitis patients and left-sided colitis in two, and histology consistent with ulcerative colitis was found in all of these patients. From nine newly diagnosed, treatment-naive pediatric ulcerative colitis patients and a few non-IBD control children, paired blood and rectal samples were collected. By Pediatric Ulcerative Colitis Activity Index, a couple of patients had mild disease, four had moderate disease and three had acute severe colitis.

The paper's findings and limits, for the study overall: Repertoires were derived from total lymphocyte DNA, so rare subsets such as regulatory T cells may have patterns not reflected. For technical reasons, substantially fewer templates were yielded by the blood samples of two patients, and these blood samples were excluded from blood-rectal overlap analysis. Two rectal CDR3 clonotypes were detected in all ulcerative colitis patients and were not detected in any of the controls. Clonal overlap between a subject's own blood and rectum was significantly greater in ulcerative colitis patients than in controls, which suggests more T cell trafficking to inflamed tissue. Controls, mild-moderate and acute severe colitis patients were separated by rectal repertoire features, and reduced rectal diversity due to clonal expansions was observed in acute severe colitis. Only a handful of individuals were included in the healthy control group, which was small.

Ulcerative colitis patients had received no immunosuppressive medication before the diagnostic colonoscopy. Blood was sampled at the time of the colonoscopy. The Wizard kit (Promega) was used to extract genomic DNA from both blood and intestinal samples. Rearranged CDR3 beta regions were amplified from genomic DNA with multiplex V and J primers using the immunoSEQ TRB Survey service. Survey-level sequencing depth of up to 500,000 reads per sample was used to keep depth equal across samples. The libraries were purified, combined into pools and sequenced with Illumina technology. The original methods were these. immunoSEQ online tools were used for productive clonality, sample overlap, pairwise scatters, CDR3 beta length, V/D/J gene usage and productiveness. Calculated diversity was the number of unique rearrangements divided by total templates times 100; Shannon and Simpson indices were also computed. Principal component analysis used the R prcomp function and ggbiplot package on Z-score normalized data. Morisita's index was used to quantify blood-rectal clonal overlap within each subject. Drawn from immuneACCESS, this table holds only the in-frame rearrangements with V and J called that TCRdb kept. Clones are partly lost; checked studies trace under half to an unresolved V gene and leave the rest unexplained. D and trimming were read from the DNA, whereas the V and J calls and clone size are those reported in that table. Here the sample has around 64,000 clones; about 90% occur a single time. The ten largest clones take up around 3.3% of the sample.

V loses 4 bases of germline sequence and J loses 6 bases, and the interval between the two ends is 10 bases. There are 13 amino acids in the CDR3, from cysteine to phenylalanine inclusive. Of the read, only the CDR3 DNA is kept; its 39 bases are in frame from base 1. The CDR1 and CDR2 encoded by the germline V gene are SGHRS and YFSETQ. A word on this clone: Its cognate antigen has yet to be identified. Base qualities are not provided; no much larger clone lies one nucleotide away.

This TCR derives from a boy under 18 with severe ulcerative colitis. Sequencing was carried out using blood. The chain links TRBV5-1 with TRBJ2-2; TRBD2 is perhaps the D gene, given 6 matching bases. The bases are TGCGCCAGCAGCCCCCCGGGGGCCGGGGAGCTGTTTTTT. Protein translation: CASSPPGAGELFF.